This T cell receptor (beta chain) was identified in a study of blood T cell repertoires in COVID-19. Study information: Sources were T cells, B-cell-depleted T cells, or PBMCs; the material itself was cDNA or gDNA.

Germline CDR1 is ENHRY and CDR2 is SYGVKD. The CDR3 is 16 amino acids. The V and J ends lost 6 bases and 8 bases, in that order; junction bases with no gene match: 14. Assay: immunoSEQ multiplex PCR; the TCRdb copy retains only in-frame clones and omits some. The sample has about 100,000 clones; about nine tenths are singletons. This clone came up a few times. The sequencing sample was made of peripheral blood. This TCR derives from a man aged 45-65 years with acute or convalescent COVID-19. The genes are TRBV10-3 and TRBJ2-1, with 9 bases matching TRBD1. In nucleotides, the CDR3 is TGTGCCATCAGGGAGAAGGGGACAGGGAGTGGCGATGAGCAGTTCTTC. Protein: CAIREKGTGSGDEQFF.